This paragraph reports one T cell receptor beta chain. Antigen: not known. The record originates from a study of siplizumab effects on memory and regulatory T cells. General study results and limits: For siplizumab cultures, the suppressive function of their proliferating Tregs was not confirmed. Few alloreactive clones mapped to unstimulated subsets. The mean Treg-derived percentage of mappable alloreactive CD4+ clones was around 69% with siplizumab compared with about 27% in controls.

Assays covered about 10^5 TCR templates per sample. Clones were sequenced by immunoSEQ multiplex PCR, and TCRdb holds only the in-frame ones, with some missing. The data contain 87,000 or so clones, 94% of them singletons. V dropped 7 bases and J dropped 4 bases, with 19 bases sitting between them. The CDR3 is made up of 15 amino acids. CDR1 and CDR2 (germline): LNHDA, SQIVND (reference sequence). The origin of this receptor is a human donor in good health. Input material: non-Treg CD4+ T cells sorted from blood. V and J are TRBV19 and TRBJ2-5; maybe TRBD2 (7 bases). Written as DNA, the CDR3 is TGTGCCAGTACCCCTGGGGGGGGGCGCAGAGAGACCCAGTACTTC. Its translation is CASTPGGGRRETQYF.